The 18 T cell receptor beta chains below all came from one sample that was sequenced in a study of identifying expanded T cells in peripheral blood. The repertoire was sequenced with immunoSEQ multiplex PCR; TCRdb's copy has only in-frame clones and lacks some. The sample shows about 85,000 clones, around nine tenths of them seen only once. Sequencing was carried out using blood. All receptors derive from a person aged 18 to 75 in good health.

The V and J genes are TRBV18 and TRBJ1-3; D ambiguous. The CDR3 totals 15 residues. Germline V gene data show CDR1 as KGHSH and CDR2 as LQKENI. V lost 2 bases and J lost 4, with 12 bases in between. CDR3 DNA: TGTGCCAGCTCACCATCGGCAGAACCCGGAAACACCATATATTTT. Its protein product is CASSPSAEPGNTIYF.

The CDR3 nucleotides are TGTGCCAGTAAGGGCTACAGGGGAGGGCTCGAGACCCAGTACTTC. Translation: CASKGYRGGLETQYF. The gene calls are TRBV19 and TRBJ2-5, with D perhaps being TRBD1 or TRBD2 (7 bases each). CDR1 and CDR2 from the germline V gene are LNHDA and SQIVND (reference sequence). Trimming took 7 bases from V and 5 from J, leaving 20 bases between them. CDR3 length: 15 amino acids.

The chain combines TRBV9 with TRBJ2-5; TRBD1 matches 7 bases. Trimming took 0 bases from V and 4 from J; bases not matched to a gene: 6. Germline CDR1 is SGDLS and CDR2 is YYNGEE. The CDR3 loop spans 15 amino acids. The CDR3 DNA is TGTGCCAGCAGCGTAGGACAGGGCGGCGGAGAGACCCAGTACTTC. Its protein is CASSVGQGGGETQYF.

The J gene is TRBJ2-1, the V gene TRBV6-4; 7 positions agree with TRBD2. With V trimmed by 3 bases and J by 13 bases, 12 bases remained unmatched. Germline V gene sequence: CDR1 MRHNA, CDR2 SNTAGT. The CDR3 runs to 14 residues. The CDR3 sequence: CASSEGAGVGVQFF. The CDR3, as DNA: TGTGCCAGCAGTGAAGGGGCGGGGGTTGGCGTTCAGTTCTTC.

The genes are TRBV18 and TRBJ2-7, with 13 bases aligning to TRBD2. Trimming removed 4 bases from V and 3 bases from J; junction bases left unmatched: 6. CDR1 and CDR2 (germline): KGHSH, LQKENI. This CDR3 has 16 residues. The CDR3 loop is CASSRGGTSGNYEQYF. The CDR3 coding sequence is TGTGCCAGCTCACGAGGGGGGACTAGCGGGAACTACGAGCAGTACTTC.

This clone was recorded once. The chain joins TRBV30 to TRBJ2-7; tentative D call: TRBD1 (6 bases). V lost 5 bases to trimming and J lost 1 base, with 9 bases between them. In germline, CDR1 is GTSNPN, CDR2 SVGIG (reference sequence). This CDR3 comprises 12 residues. DNA for the CDR3: TGTGCCTGGGGAAGGGGGTCCTACGAGCAGTACTTC. Protein: CAWGRGSYEQYF.

This chain uses TRBV9 with TRBJ1-2; 10 bases fit TRBD1. The CDR3 is made up of 15 amino acids. Germline CDR1 SGDLS, CDR2 YYNGEE. The V gene end was trimmed by 5 bases and the J gene end by 7 bases; junction bases not matched to a gene: 11. CDR3 loop: CASRGGQGGSAGYTF. CDR3 DNA: TGTGCCAGCAGAGGAGGACAGGGGGGGTCCGCTGGCTACACCTTC.

This clone was found a few times. The V gene is TRBV4-3, the J gene TRBJ1-1; 8 positions agree with TRBD1. Germline V lookup: CDR1 LGHNA, CDR2 YSLEER. V trimming: 4 bases; J trimming: 5 bases; junction bases outside the gene matches: 9. The CDR3 consists of 15 residues. CDR3 region: CASSPGQGGGTEAFF. For the CDR3, the DNA is TGCGCCAGCAGCCCCGGACAGGGAGGAGGGACTGAAGCTTTCTTT.

This chain links TRBV7-9 with TRBJ2-7, with D hard to call. Germline V gene data show CDR1 as SEHNR and CDR2 as FQNEAQ (reference sequence). V lost 3 bases and J 3 bases, leaving 6 bases between the germline ends. The CDR3 loop spans 12 amino acids. CDR3 sequence reads: CASSFSGYEQYF. The CDR3 DNA is TGTGCCAGCAGCTTCTCGGGCTACGAGCAGTACTTC. Filled out from reference TRBV7-9 and TRBJ2-7, the complete variable domain reads DTGVSQNPRHKITKRGQNVTFRCDPISEHNRLYWYRQTLGQGPEFLTYFQNEAQLEKSRLLSDRFSAERPKGSFSTLEIQRTEQGDSAMYLCASSFSGYEQYFGPGTRLTVT.

The chain's CDR3 is CATVAGGPNEQFF. The CDR3 nucleotides are TGTGCCACCGTAGCGGGAGGGCCTAATGAGCAGTTCTTC. V usage is TRBV10-3 and J usage is TRBJ2-1; 11 bases are a match to TRBD2. V shed 10 bases and J 7 bases; nucleotides not matched to a gene: 6. The CDR3 has 13 residues. CDR1 ENHRY and CDR2 SYGVKD come from the germline V gene.

This clone was seen a single time. J is TRBJ2-1 and V is TRBV7-8; D unresolved. The V and J ends lost 3 bases and 5 bases respectively, with 8 bases between them. This CDR3 contains 13 residues. Germline assignment: CDR1 SGHVS and CDR2 FQNEAQ. The CDR3 sequence is CASSLSRNNEQFF. The CDR3 DNA sequence: TGTGCCAGCAGCTTGAGCAGGAACAATGAGCAGTTCTTC.

The chain couples TRBV7-3 to TRBJ2-5; D ambiguous. V lost 0 bases and J 5 bases, leaving 13 bases between the germline ends. The CDR3 sequence is 15 residues long. Germline CDR1 SGHTA, CDR2 FQGTGA. The CDR3 is CASSLTSSAAETQYF. DNA for the CDR3: TGTGCCAGCAGCTTAACGTCGTCGGCGGCTGAGACCCAGTACTTC. Based on the CDR3 plus reference TRBV7-3 and TRBJ2-5, the full variable domain is GAGVSQTPSNKVTEKGKYVELRCDPISGHTALYWYRQSLGQGPEFLIYFQGTGAADDSGLPNDRFFAVRPEGSVSTLKIQRTERGDSAVYLCASSLTSSAAETQYFGPGTRLLVL.

The chain joins TRBV4-3 to TRBJ2-3; D perhaps matches TRBD2 (5 bases). V lost 0 bases, J lost 5 bases, and 9 bases lay in between. This CDR3 region has 14 residues. The germline V gene has CDR1 LGHNA and CDR2 YSLEER. The CDR3 reads CASSQEWAGDTQYF. The CDR3 DNA is TGCGCCAGCAGCCAAGAATGGGCGGGAGATACGCAGTATTTT.

This chain uses TRBV4-3 with TRBJ2-4; tentatively, D is TRBD1 or TRBD2 (7 bases each). Germline V gives CDR1 LGHNA, CDR2 YSLEER. V dropped 0 bases and J dropped 1 base, with 16 bases sitting between them. The CDR3 is 18 amino acids. CDR3 residues: CASSQEGGGGFAKNIQYF. CDR3 DNA sequence: TGCGCCAGCAGCCAAGAGGGAGGGGGCGGGTTTGCCAAAAACATTCAGTACTTC.

The rearrangement uses TRBV7-2 and TRBJ2-3; 9 bases are a match to TRBD1. The CDR3 length is 14 residues. The V and J ends lost 1 base and 4 bases, in that order; junction bases with no gene match: 0. Germline loops: CDR1 SGHTA, CDR2 FQGNSA. CDR3 residues: CASSLGQGADTQYF. As DNA, the CDR3 is TGTGCCAGCAGCTTAGGACAGGGGGCAGATACGCAGTATTTT.

Concerning this clone: Other nucleotide sequences in the sample specify the same CDR3. The chain recombines TRBV11-3 with TRBJ2-3, with TRBD2 identical over 12 bases. The CDR3 loop spans 16 amino acids. Unmatched junction bases numbered 5, after V lost 3 bases and J lost 4 bases. Per the germline V gene, CDR1 is SGHNT and CDR2 is YENEEA. The CDR3 nucleotides are TGTGCCAGCAGCTTGGGTACTAGCGGGAGGTCAGATACGCAGTATTTT. This translates into CASSLGTSGRSDTQYF.

CDR3 sequence reads: CASSLDDPRYEQYF. CDR3 nucleotide sequence: TGCGCCAGCAGCTTGGATGACCCTCGATACGAGCAGTACTTC. This chain connects TRBV5-1 to TRBJ2-7; no firm D call. CDR1 is SGHRS and CDR2 is YFSETQ in the germline V gene. Trimming left V 0 bases short and J 4 bases short, with 11 bases between. The CDR3 has 14 amino acids.

This clone was seen just once. This chain connects TRBV28 to TRBJ1-3; D unclear. Trimming cost V 5 bases and J 4 bases, with 6 bases left between them. The CDR3 has 12 residues. Germline V gene lookup returns CDR1 MDHEN and CDR2 SYDVKM. The CDR3 DNA sequence: TGTGCCAGCAGTCTAGAAGGAAACACCATATATTTT. This gives the protein CASSLEGNTIYF.